This T cell receptor (beta chain) was observed in a study of T cells after yellow fever vaccination. A single record per CDR3 protein comes from TCRdb applying MiXCR to the 5' RACE reads. The table lists 200,000 to 300,000 distinct CDR3 sequences, 6.7% of them singletons, with approximately 1% in the top ten. This clonotype was seen a few times. The CDR3 consists of 16 residues. Trimming cost V 4 bases and J 0 bases, with 16 bases left between them. Germline V lookup: CDR1 DFQATT, CDR2 SNEGSKA (reference sequence). The V and J genes are TRBV20-1 and TRBJ2-1, with a tentative D call TRBD1 (5 bases). The specimen comprised CD4+ T cells sorted from PBMCs, sampled on the day of the yellow fever booster vaccination. The TCR sequence derives from a man between 25 and 39 years old who received the YFV17D yellow fever vaccine. The CDR3 bases are TGCAGTGCTACGCCCCAACAGGCGTACTCCTACAATGAGCAGTTCTTC. Amino acids: CSATPQQAYSYNEQFF.